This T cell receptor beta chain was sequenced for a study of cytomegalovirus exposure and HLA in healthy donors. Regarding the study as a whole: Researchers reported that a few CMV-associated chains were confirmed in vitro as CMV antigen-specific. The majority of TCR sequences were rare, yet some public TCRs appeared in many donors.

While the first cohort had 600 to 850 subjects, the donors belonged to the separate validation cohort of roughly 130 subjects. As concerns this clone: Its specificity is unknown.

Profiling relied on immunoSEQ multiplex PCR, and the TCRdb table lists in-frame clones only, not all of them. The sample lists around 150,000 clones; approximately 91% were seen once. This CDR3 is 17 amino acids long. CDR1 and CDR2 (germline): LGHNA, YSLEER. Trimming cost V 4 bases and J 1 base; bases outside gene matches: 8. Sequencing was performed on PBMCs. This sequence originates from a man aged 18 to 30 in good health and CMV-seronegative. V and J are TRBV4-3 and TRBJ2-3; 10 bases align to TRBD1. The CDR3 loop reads CASSRAGGTGGTDTQYF. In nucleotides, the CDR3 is TGCGCCAGCAGCCGGGCCGGCGGGACAGGGGGCACAGATACGCAGTATTTT.